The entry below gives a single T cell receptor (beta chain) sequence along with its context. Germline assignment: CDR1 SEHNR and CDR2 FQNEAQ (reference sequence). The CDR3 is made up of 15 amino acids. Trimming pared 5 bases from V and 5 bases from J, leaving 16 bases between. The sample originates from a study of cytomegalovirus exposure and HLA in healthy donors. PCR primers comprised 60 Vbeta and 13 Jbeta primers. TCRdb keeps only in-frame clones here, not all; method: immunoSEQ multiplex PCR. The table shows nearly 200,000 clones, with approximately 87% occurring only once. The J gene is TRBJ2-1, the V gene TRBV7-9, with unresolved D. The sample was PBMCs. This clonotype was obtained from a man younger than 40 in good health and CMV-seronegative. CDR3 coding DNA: TGTGCCAGCAGCCCAGACTTGGGTAGCCACAATGAGCAGTTCTTC. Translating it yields CASSPDLGSHNEQFF.